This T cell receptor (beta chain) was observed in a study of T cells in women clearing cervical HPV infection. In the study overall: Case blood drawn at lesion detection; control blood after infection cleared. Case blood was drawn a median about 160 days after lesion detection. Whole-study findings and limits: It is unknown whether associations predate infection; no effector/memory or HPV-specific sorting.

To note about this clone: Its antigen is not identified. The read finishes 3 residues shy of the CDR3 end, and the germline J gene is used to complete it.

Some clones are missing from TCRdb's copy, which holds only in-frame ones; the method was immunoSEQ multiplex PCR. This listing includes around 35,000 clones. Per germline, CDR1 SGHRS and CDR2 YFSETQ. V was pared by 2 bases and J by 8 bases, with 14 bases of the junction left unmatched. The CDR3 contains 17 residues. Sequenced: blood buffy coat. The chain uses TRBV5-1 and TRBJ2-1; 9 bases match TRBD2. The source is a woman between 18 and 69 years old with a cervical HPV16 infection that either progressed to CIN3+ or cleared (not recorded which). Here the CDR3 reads CASSLPSASGMGDEQFF. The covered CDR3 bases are TGCGCCAGCAGCTTACCATCAGCTAGCGGGATGGGGGATGAG.